These 29 T cell receptor beta chains came from one sample sequenced in a study of cytomegalovirus exposure and HLA in healthy donors. The PCR had 60 Vbeta and 13 Jbeta primers. Some clones are missing from TCRdb's copy, which holds only in-frame ones; the method was immunoSEQ multiplex PCR. The data hold some 95,000 clones, with about 72% observed a single time. The sample taken for sequencing was PBMCs. These receptors came from a man aged 30-40 years in good health and CMV-seronegative.

The chain uses TRBV13 and TRBJ2-2, with 16 bases fitting TRBD2. The CDR3 spans 19 residues. Germline values: CDR1 PRHDT, CDR2 FYEKMQ (reference sequence). Losses at the gene ends were 5 bases for V and 6 bases for J; bases not matched to a gene: 12. Here the CDR3 reads CASSPLPGTSGRAAGELFF. In DNA, the CDR3 is TGTGCCAGCAGCCCTTTACCCGGGACTAGCGGGAGGGCCGCCGGGGAGCTGTTTTTT.

The V and J genes are TRBV5-4 and TRBJ1-1, with D tentatively TRBD1 (5 bases). Germline assignment: CDR1 SGHNT and CDR2 YYREEE (reference sequence). The CDR3 runs to 13 residues. The V end lost 4 bases, the J end lost 1 base, and 8 bases lay between the germline ends. The chain's CDR3 is CASSAGQNTEAFF. The CDR3 DNA reads as TGTGCCAGCAGCGCCGGACAGAACACTGAAGCTTTCTTT.

This sequence joins TRBV6-5 and TRBJ1-3, with 9 bases lining up with TRBD1. There are 15 residues in the CDR3. Per the germline V gene, CDR1 is MNHEY and CDR2 is SVGAGI. Trimming took 10 bases from V and 0 from J; bases not matched to a gene: 7. The CDR3 protein is CATGQGTYSGNTIYF. In DNA form, the CDR3 reads TGTGCCACCGGACAGGGGACCTACTCTGGAAACACCATATATTTT.

This sequence joins TRBV19 and TRBJ2-7; 9 bases are a match to TRBD1. This CDR3 is built from 15 residues. Looked up from germline, CDR1 is LNHDA and CDR2 is SQIVND (reference sequence). The trim removed 4 bases at V and 6 bases at J, leaving 10 bases unmatched. Here the CDR3 DNA reads TGTGCCAGTAGTACTTACAGGGGGCGCCGAGGCGAGCAGTACTTC. As protein: CASSTYRGRRGEQYF.

This clone was seen once. J is TRBJ2-1 and V is TRBV6-4; TRBD2 is a possible D gene (6 bases). The CDR3 length is 15 residues. Germline lookup yields CDR1 MRHNA and CDR2 SNTAGT. Trimming left V 4 bases short and J 3 bases short, with 13 bases between. DNA of the CDR3: TGTGCCAGCAGTGTAAGGGCGGGAAGCTACAATGAGCAGTTCTTC. Its translation: CASSVRAGSYNEQFF.

This clone occurred a few times. This chain joins TRBV7-2 and TRBJ2-2; D uncertain. V dropped 7 bases and J dropped 3 bases, with 15 bases sitting between them. Germline V gene data show CDR1 as SGHTA and CDR2 as FQGNSA. The CDR3 extends over 15 amino acids. The CDR3 bases are TGTGCCAGCACCGTAGCTATTATTGACACCGGGGAGCTGTTTTTT. This sequence encodes CASTVAIIDTGELFF.

The V gene is TRBV7-9, the J gene TRBJ1-1, with D possibly matching TRBD1 (6 bases). Germline CDR1 SEHNR, CDR2 FQNEAQ (reference sequence). The CDR3 extends over 16 amino acids. Trimming cost V 2 bases and J 7 bases, with 20 bases left between them. CDR3 DNA: TGTGCCAGCAGCTTAATCCCAGGGGCTAGTTACCATGAAGCTTTCTTT. Translated, it gives CASSLIPGASYHEAFF.

About this clone itself: Distinct nucleotide sequences in the sample also encode this CDR3. This chain uses TRBV27 with TRBJ2-2; 10 nucleotides line up with TRBD1. This CDR3 spans 16 amino acids. Trimming cost V 5 bases and J 4 bases; bases outside gene matches: 7. CDR1 is MNHEY, CDR2 SMNVEV, per germline (reference sequence). The CDR3: CASSPPGTGVTGELFF. The CDR3 nucleotides read TGTGCCAGCAGTCCCCCCGGGACAGGGGTCACCGGGGAGCTGTTTTTT.

The chain uses TRBV5-8 and TRBJ2-2, with a tentative D call TRBD2 (6 bases). The germline V gene has CDR1 SGHTS and CDR2 YDEGEE. Trimming took off 2 bases at V and 5 bases at J, with 16 bases between the two ends. The CDR3 totals 16 residues. Written as DNA, the CDR3 is TGTGCCAGCAGCTTTGGGACTGGGGCGAGTACCGGGGAGCTGTTTTTT. Translating it yields CASSFGTGASTGELFF. The full variable domain, completed using reference TRBV5-8 and TRBJ2-2, is EAGVTQSPTHLIKTRGQQATLRCSPISGHTSVYWYQQALGLGLQFLLWYDEGEERNRGNFPPRFSGRQFPNYSSELNVNALELEDSALYLCASSFGTGASTGELFFGEGSRLTVL.

This rearrangement joins TRBV6-5 to TRBJ2-2, with D tentatively TRBD1 (5 bases). Germline values: CDR1 MNHEY, CDR2 SVGAGI. This CDR3 has 14 amino acids. Trimming stripped 5 bases from V and 4 bases from J, with 11 bases between. CDR3 sequence (DNA): TGTGCCAGCAGTATCACAGGTGGCACCGGGGAGCTGTTTTTT. Protein product: CASSITGGTGELFF.

The chain joins TRBV6-1 to TRBJ2-7; possibly TRBD1 for D (5 bases). Per germline, CDR1 MNHNS and CDR2 SASEGT. CDR3 length: 13 amino acids. Trimming left V 8 bases short and J 0 bases short, with 11 bases between. The CDR3 DNA follows: TGTGCCAGCTCCCTCAGGGTCTCCTACGAGCAGTACTTC. Its protein product is CASSLRVSYEQYF.

The chain has TRBV6-1 and TRBJ1-2; D is perhaps TRBD1 (6 bases). V was shortened by 2 bases and J by 4 bases, with 14 bases between the two germline ends. In germline, CDR1 is MNHNS, CDR2 SASEGT. The CDR3 is 15 amino acids. Here the CDR3 reads CASSEWGQRGYGYTF. The DNA for the CDR3 is TGTGCCAGCAGTGAATGGGGGCAGCGGGGCTATGGCTACACCTTC.

A few counts support this clone. The chain joins TRBV30 to TRBJ1-1, with D unresolved. With 1 base removed from V and 10 bases from J, the gap between germline ends came to 13 bases. There are 12 residues in the CDR3. Per germline, CDR1 GTSNPN and CDR2 SVGIG (reference sequence). The CDR3 DNA is TGTGCCTGGAGTGGGGAGGGAAGGCGAGCTTTCTTT. As protein: CAWSGEGRRAFF. The variable domain in full, completed from reference TRBV30 and TRBJ1-1, reads SQTIHQWPATLVQPVGSPLSLECTVEGTSNPNLYWYRQAAGRGLQLLFYSVGIGQISSEVPQNLSASRPQDRQFILSSKKLLLSDSGFYLCAWSGEGRRAFFGQGTRLTVV.

The V and J genes are TRBV6-5 and TRBJ1-2, with TRBD1 matching 8 bases. After removal of 3 bases from V and 6 bases from J, the junction contained 6 bases not matched to a gene. The CDR3 totals 14 residues. Germline V gene sequence: CDR1 MNHEY, CDR2 SVGAGI. The CDR3 is CASSYSPGGHGYTF. The CDR3 nucleotides read TGTGCCAGCAGTTATTCGCCAGGGGGCCATGGCTACACCTTC.

This clone appeared a few times. This chain links TRBV6-5 with TRBJ1-2; D not resolved. CDR3 length: 14 amino acids. CDR1 MNHEY and CDR2 SVGAGI come from the germline V gene. Between the trimmed V and J ends, which lost 1 base and 4 bases, there was a span of 10 bases. CDR3: CASSYFRESYGYTF. As DNA, the CDR3 is TGTGCCAGCAGTTACTTTAGAGAGTCCTATGGCTACACCTTC.

The genes are TRBV28 and TRBJ2-5; 11 bases are a match to TRBD1. The V and J ends lost 5 bases and 4 bases, in that order; junction bases with no gene match: 12. Germline CDR1 and CDR2: MDHEN and SYDVKM. CDR3 length equals 17 residues. The CDR3 coding sequence is TGTGCCAGCAGTATGATTACCCGGGACAGGGGGGGAGAGACCCAGTACTTC. Its translation: CASSMITRDRGGETQYF.

The rearrangement joins TRBV5-1 to TRBJ2-3; no reliable D call. Per germline, CDR1 SGHRS and CDR2 YFSETQ. V lost 0 bases and J 6 bases, leaving 5 bases between the germline ends. The CDR3 runs to 12 residues. The CDR3 nucleotides read TGCGCCAGCAGCTTGGCACGGGATACGCAGTATTTT. Amino acid sequence: CASSLARDTQYF.

This clone was detected a few times. This chain joins TRBV7-2 and TRBJ2-7; TRBD2 matches at 9 bases. Losses at the gene ends were 1 base for V and 12 bases for J; bases not matched to a gene: 13. The CDR3 contains 15 residues. Per germline, CDR1 SGHTA and CDR2 FQGNSA. The CDR3 bases are TGTGCCAGCAGCTTAGATTCTAGCGGGGCCGTACGGAGGTACTTC. Encoded protein: CASSLDSSGAVRRYF.

The chain uses TRBV18 and TRBJ2-7, with TRBD2 as a possible D gene (6 bases). Between the trimmed V and J ends, which lost 2 bases and 2 bases, there was a span of 10 bases. The CDR3 spans 14 residues. CDR1 and CDR2 from the germline V gene are KGHSH and LQKENI. The CDR3 DNA sequence: TGTGCCAGCTCACCAGAGGGGAGGACCTACGAGCAGTACTTC. As protein: CASSPEGRTYEQYF.

The chain combines TRBV7-9 with TRBJ2-7; 8 nucleotides agree with TRBD1. In germline, CDR1 is SEHNR, CDR2 FQNEAQ (reference sequence). The CDR3 contains 15 residues. J lost 2 bases, V lost 5 bases, and 8 bases had no gene match. CDR3 sequence (DNA): TGTGCCAGCAGCACCGGACAGGGTATCCCCTACGAGCAGTACTTC. This translates into CASSTGQGIPYEQYF. The full variable domain, in which reference TRBV7-9 and TRBJ2-7 provide the parts outside the CDR3, is DTGVSQNPRHKITKRGQNVTFRCDPISEHNRLYWYRQTLGQGPEFLTYFQNEAQLEKSRLLSDRFSAERPKGSFSTLEIQRTEQGDSAMYLCASSTGQGIPYEQYFGPGTRLTVT.

J is TRBJ2-2 and V is TRBV5-4, with D maybe TRBD2 (5 bases). The CDR3 consists of 17 residues. The ends were cut back, 3 bases at V and 1 base at J, with 16 bases in the middle. The germline V gene encodes CDR1 SGHNT and CDR2 YYREEE (reference sequence). As DNA, the CDR3 is TGTGCCAGCAGCTCGGGAAGTGGGTTCTGGAACACCGGGGAGCTGTTTTTT. Protein sequence: CASSSGSGFWNTGELFF.

The V gene is TRBV7-9, the J gene TRBJ1-4; D is ambiguous. This CDR3 is 13 amino acids long. V was shortened by 4 bases and J by 8 bases, with 11 bases between the two germline ends. CDR1 and CDR2 (germline): SEHNR, FQNEAQ (reference sequence). The DNA for the CDR3 is TGTGCCAGCAGCTCACTGACACCGGAAAAACTGTTTTTT. As protein: CASSSLTPEKLFF.

The J gene is TRBJ1-6, the V gene TRBV25-1; 12 bases line up with TRBD1. Germline CDR1 and CDR2: MGHDK and SYGVNS. CDR3 length equals 15 residues. V lost 9 bases to trimming and J lost 7 bases; unmatched junction nucleotides: 7. The CDR3 spells CASHPGTGGNSPLHF. The CDR3 DNA sequence: TGTGCCAGTCACCCCGGGACAGGGGGCAATTCACCCCTCCACTTT.

The chain employs TRBV18 and TRBJ1-3; TRBD1 aligns across 8 bases. The CDR3 extends over 16 amino acids. CDR1 is KGHSH and CDR2 is LQKENI in the germline V gene. The V gene end was trimmed by 6 bases and the J gene end by 3 bases; junction bases not matched to a gene: 10. The CDR3 sequence: CASSRGQGNVGNTIYF. The CDR3 DNA reads as TGTGCCAGCTCCCGCGGACAGGGAAACGTTGGAAACACCATATATTTT.

The V and J genes are TRBV11-2 and TRBJ2-7; 9 positions match TRBD1. V gave up 4 bases and J gave up 2 bases; unmatched junction bases: 3. CDR1 and CDR2 from the germline V gene are SGHAT and FQNNGV. The CDR3 runs to 14 residues. CDR3 protein: CASSYGTGTYEQYF. The CDR3 DNA is TGTGCCAGCAGCTACGGGACAGGGACCTACGAGCAGTACTTC.

V is TRBV6-6 and J is TRBJ1-5; the D is unclear. The CDR3 is 15 residues long. Germline V gives CDR1 MNHNY, CDR2 SVGAGI (reference sequence). V was cut by 0 bases and J by 4 bases, with 10 bases left in between. CDR3 DNA sequence: TGTGCCAGCAGTTACTCGGACGGGGAAAATCAGCCCCAGCATTTT. It encodes CASSYSDGENQPQHF.

The J gene is TRBJ1-5, the V gene TRBV14; D may be TRBD1 (5 bases). The length of the CDR3 is 13 residues. Germline V gene sequence: CDR1 SGHDN, CDR2 FVKESK. The V gene lost 4 bases and the J gene lost 4 bases, with 8 bases spanning the gap. The CDR3 reads CASSPTVNQPQHF. The CDR3 DNA reads as TGTGCCAGCAGCCCGACAGTTAATCAGCCCCAGCATTTT.

The genes are TRBV29-1 and TRBJ2-7; 7 nucleotides align to TRBD1. J gave up 6 bases and V 6 bases, and 8 bases lay outside the gene matches. Germline V gene sequence: CDR1 SQVTM, CDR2 ANQGSEA. CDR3 size: 12 residues. The CDR3 is CSVRDRAGEQYF. The CDR3, as DNA: TGCAGCGTCCGAGACAGGGCCGGCGAGCAGTACTTC.

This clone was seen only a few times. The gene calls are TRBV19 and TRBJ1-1; a possible D gene is TRBD1 (5 bases). Trimming stripped 3 bases from V and 3 bases from J, with 8 bases between. The CDR3 is 13 amino acids. From germline, CDR1 is LNHDA and CDR2 SQIVND (reference sequence). CDR3 nucleotide sequence: TGTGCCAGTAGTATTGGAGGGGACACTGAAGCTTTCTTT. The encoded protein is CASSIGGDTEAFF.